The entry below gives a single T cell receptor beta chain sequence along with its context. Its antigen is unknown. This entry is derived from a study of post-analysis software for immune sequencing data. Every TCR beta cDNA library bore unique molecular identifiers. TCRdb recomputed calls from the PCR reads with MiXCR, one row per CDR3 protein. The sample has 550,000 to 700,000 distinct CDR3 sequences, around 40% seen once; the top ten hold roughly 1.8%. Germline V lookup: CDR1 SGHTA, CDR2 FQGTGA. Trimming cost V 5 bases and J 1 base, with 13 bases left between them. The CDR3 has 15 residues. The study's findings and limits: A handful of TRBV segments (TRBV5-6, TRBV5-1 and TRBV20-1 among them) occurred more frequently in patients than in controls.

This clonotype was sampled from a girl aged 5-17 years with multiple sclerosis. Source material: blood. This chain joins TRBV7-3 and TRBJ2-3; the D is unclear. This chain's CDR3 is CASSRKGWGTDTQYF. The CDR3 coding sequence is TGTGCCAGCAGCCGAAAAGGCTGGGGCACAGATACGCAGTATTTT.